Given below is one TCR beta chain in context. Assay: immunoSEQ multiplex PCR; the TCRdb copy retains only in-frame clones and omits some. The table lists 85,000 to 100,000 clones, 90% to 95% of them singletons. This entry belongs to a study of Tregs in tolerant kidney transplant recipients. Germline lookup yields CDR1 SGHTA and CDR2 FQGNSA. The CDR3 extends over 15 amino acids. V shed 3 bases, J shed 5 bases, and the junction held 6 bases outside the gene matches. The sequence was collected from a human donor who received a combined kidney and bone marrow transplant. V gene TRBV7-2 combines with J gene TRBJ2-5, with TRBD2 identical over 10 bases. The sequenced sample was CD4+ T cells from blood, obtained before the transplant. The DNA for the CDR3 is TGTGCCAGCAGCTTGGCGAGCGGGGGGGCGGAGACCCAGTACTTC. This gives the protein CASSLASGGAETQYF. The full variable domain, rest sourced from reference TRBV7-2 and TRBJ2-5, is GAGVSQSPSNKVTEKGKDVELRCDPISGHTALYWYRQSLGQGLEFLIYFQGNSAPDKSGLPSDRFSAERTGGSVSTLTIQRTQQEDSAVYLCASSLASGGAETQYFGPGTRLLVL.